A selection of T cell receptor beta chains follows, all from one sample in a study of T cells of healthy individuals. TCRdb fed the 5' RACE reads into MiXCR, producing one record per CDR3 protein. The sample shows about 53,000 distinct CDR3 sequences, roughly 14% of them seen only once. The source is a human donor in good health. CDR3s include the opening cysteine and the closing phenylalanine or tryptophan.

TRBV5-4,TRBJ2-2,CASSRGLGGITGELFF
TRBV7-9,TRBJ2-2,CASSLPGSWPSGELFF
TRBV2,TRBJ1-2,CASSTQGNYGYTF
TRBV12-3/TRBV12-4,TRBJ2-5,CASSFDGGSQETQYF
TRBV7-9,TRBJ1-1,CASSSTTGRTEAFF
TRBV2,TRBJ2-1,CASKRQGGKKFF
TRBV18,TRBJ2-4,CASSDGGHLLAKNIQYF
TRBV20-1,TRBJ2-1,CSARAQGLAGTYNEQFF
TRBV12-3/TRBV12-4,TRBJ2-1,CASRKQGGEQFF
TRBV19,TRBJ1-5,CASRAGGSSNQPQHF
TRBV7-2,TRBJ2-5,CASSLLTSGGLETQYF
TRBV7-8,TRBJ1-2,CASSLRPGPPYGYTF
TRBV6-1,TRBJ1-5,CASTAAHDQPQHF
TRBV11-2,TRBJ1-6,CASSLGTANSPLHF
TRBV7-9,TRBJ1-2,CASSPPPGGRNYGYNF
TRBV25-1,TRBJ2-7,CASSGGQGFLYEQYF
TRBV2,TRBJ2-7,CARQGTGNSYEQYF
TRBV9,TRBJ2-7,CASSGGQGPSYEQYF
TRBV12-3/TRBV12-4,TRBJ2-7,CASRPSGSLYEQYF
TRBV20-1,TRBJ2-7,CSARRVGEQYF
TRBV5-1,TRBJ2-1,CASSLGVAGPGEQFF
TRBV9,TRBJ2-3,CASSVGLAGLYTDTQYF
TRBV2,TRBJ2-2,CASRKPTAGELFF
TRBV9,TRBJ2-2,CASSGPKGGANTGELFF
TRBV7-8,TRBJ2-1,CASSSTAGGPINEQFF
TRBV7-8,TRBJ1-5,CASSQDRSNQPQHF
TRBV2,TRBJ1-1,CASSAPVVNTEAFF
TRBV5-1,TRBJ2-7,CASSLRAEPYEQYF
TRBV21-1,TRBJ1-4,CASSYRRAFNSRLGTNEKLFF
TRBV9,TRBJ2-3,CASSVDRTGALDTQYF
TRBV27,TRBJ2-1,CASREGTGAYNEQFF